This T cell receptor (beta chain) comes out of a study of OX40 agonist ivuxolimab in advanced cancers. Study overall: Dose-escalation cases comprised hepatocellular carcinoma, melanoma, renal cell or head and neck cancer.

Data came from immunoSEQ multiplex PCR; TCRdb stores just in-frame clones and leaves some out. The sample contains 45,000 or so clones, 75% to 85% of which appear only once. The V segment lost 4 bases and the J segment 2 bases; nucleotides outside the gene matches: 8. Looked up from germline, CDR1 is SGHRS and CDR2 is YFSETQ. The CDR3 length is 15 residues. The study's findings and limits: Certain nonresponders additionally had low normalized T-cell clonal expansion. It was not determined which antigens were specifically recognized by the peripheral T cells that had undergone clonal expansion.

Collection of blood occurred at baseline, at cycle 4 day 1, and at cycle 7 day 1. On this clone: Its cognate antigen is unknown.

This specimen was CD4+ or CD8+ T cells sorted from blood, taken in a trial of the OX40 agonist ivuxolimab. This sequence joins TRBV5-1 and TRBJ2-7; 8 nucleotides line up with TRBD1. This receptor was identified in an adult with an advanced solid tumor such as melanoma, head and neck, liver or kidney cancer. Here the CDR3 DNA reads TGCGCCAGCAGCCTGACGGACAGGGCCACCTACGAGCAGTACTTC. It is translated as CASSLTDRATYEQYF.